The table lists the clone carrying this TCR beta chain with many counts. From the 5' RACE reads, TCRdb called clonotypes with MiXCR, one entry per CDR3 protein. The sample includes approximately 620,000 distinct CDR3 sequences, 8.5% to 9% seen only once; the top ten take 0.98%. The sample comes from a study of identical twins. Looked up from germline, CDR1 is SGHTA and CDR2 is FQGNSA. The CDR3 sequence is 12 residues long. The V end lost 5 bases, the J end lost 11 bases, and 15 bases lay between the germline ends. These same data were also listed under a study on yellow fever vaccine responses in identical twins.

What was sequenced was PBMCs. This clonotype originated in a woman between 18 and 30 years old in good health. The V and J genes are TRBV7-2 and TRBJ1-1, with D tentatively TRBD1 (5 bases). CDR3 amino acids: CASSNGPRAAFF. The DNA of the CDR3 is TGTGCCAGCAGCAATGGGCCCAGGGCGGCTTTCTTT.